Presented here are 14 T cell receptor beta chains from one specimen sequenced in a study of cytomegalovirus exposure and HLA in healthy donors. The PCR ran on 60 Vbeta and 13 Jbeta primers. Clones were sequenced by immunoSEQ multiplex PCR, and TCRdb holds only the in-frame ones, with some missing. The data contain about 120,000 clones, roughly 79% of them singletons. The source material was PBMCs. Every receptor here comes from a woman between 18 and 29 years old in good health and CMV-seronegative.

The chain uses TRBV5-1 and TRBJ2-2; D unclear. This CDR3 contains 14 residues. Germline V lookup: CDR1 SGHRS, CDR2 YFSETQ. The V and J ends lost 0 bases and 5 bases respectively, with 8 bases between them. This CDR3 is CASSLDSPTGELFF. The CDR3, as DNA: TGCGCCAGCAGCTTGGACAGCCCTACCGGGGAGCTGTTTTTT.

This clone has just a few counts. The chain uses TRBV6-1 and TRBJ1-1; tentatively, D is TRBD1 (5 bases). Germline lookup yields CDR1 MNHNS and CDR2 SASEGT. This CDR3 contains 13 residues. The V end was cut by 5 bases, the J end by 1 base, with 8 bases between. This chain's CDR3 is CASSRTQNTEAFF. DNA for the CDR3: TGTGCCAGCAGTCGGACACAGAACACTGAAGCTTTCTTT.

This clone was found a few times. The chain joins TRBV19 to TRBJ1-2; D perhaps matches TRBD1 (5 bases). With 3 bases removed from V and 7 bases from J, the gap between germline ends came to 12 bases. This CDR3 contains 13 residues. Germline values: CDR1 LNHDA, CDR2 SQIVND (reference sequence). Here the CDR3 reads CASSMKGLSGYTF. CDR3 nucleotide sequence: TGTGCCAGTAGTATGAAGGGGCTGAGTGGCTACACCTTC.

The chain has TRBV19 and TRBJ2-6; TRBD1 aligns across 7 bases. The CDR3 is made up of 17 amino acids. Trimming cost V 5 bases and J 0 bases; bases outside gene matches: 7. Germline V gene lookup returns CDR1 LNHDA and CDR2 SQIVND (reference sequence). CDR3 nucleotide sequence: TGTGCCAGTAGTCTGGGCAGGGGGATCTCTGGGGCCAACGTCCTGACTTTC. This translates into CASSLGRGISGANVLTF.

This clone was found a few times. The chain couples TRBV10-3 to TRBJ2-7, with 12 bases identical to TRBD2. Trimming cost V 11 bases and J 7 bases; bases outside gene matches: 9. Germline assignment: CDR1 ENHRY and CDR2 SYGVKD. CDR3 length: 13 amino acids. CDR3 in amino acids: CAARLAGAEEQYF. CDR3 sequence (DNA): TGTGCCGCGCGACTAGCGGGGGCTGAGGAGCAGTACTTC.

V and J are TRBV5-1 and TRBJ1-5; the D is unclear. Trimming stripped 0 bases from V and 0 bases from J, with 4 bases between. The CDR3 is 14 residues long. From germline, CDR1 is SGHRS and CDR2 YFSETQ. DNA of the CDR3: TGCGCCAGCAGCTTGGACGGTAGCAATCAGCCCCAGCATTTT. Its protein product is CASSLDGSNQPQHF.

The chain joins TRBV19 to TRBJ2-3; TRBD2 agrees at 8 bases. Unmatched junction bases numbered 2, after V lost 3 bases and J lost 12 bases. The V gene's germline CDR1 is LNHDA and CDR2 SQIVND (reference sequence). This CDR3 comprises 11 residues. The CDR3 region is CASSMGTRQYF. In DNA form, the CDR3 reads TGTGCCAGTAGTATGGGGACTAGACAGTATTTT.

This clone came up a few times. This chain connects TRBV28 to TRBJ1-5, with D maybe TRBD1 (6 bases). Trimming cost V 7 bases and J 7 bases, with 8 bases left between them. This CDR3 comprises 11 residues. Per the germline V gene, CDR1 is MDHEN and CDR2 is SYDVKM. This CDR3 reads CASNQGQPQHF. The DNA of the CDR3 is TGTGCCAGCAATCAGGGGCAGCCCCAGCATTTT.

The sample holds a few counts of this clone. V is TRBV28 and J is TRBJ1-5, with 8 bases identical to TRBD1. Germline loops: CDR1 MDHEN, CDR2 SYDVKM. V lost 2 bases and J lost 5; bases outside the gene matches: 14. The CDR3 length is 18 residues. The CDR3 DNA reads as TGTGCCAGCAGTTTAGGGGAGGGCAGGGGGCTCCCGGATCAGCCCCAGCATTTT. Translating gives CASSLGEGRGLPDQPQHF.

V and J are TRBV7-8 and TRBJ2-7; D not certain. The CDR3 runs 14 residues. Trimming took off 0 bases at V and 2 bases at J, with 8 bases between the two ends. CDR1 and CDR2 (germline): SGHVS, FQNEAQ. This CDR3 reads CASSLARSTYEQYF. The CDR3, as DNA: TGTGCCAGCAGCTTAGCCAGGTCTACCTACGAGCAGTACTTC.

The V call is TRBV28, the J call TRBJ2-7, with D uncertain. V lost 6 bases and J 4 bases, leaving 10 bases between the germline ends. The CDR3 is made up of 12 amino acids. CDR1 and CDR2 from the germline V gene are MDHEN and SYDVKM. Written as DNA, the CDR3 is TGTGCCAGCAGGCTTCCCGGGTACGAGCAGTACTTC. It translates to CASRLPGYEQYF.

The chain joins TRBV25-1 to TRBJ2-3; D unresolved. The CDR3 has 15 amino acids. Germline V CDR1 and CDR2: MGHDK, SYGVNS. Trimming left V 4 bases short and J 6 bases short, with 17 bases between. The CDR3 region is CASSAKRSVSDTQYF. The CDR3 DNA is TGTGCCAGCAGTGCCAAGCGTTCGGTCTCCGATACGCAGTATTTT.

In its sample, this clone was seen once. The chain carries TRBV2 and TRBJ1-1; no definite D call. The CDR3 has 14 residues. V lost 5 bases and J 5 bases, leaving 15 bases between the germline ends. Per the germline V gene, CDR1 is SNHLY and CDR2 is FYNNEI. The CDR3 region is CASSSGAGRTEAFF. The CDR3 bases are TGTGCCAGCAGTTCGGGCGCGGGAAGGACTGAAGCTTTCTTT.

As DNA, the CDR3 is TGTGCCAGCAGCCCGTTTTCACCCCTCCACTTT. Protein product: CASSPFSPLHF. V gene TRBV6-5 combines with J gene TRBJ1-6; D uncertain. The CDR3 sequence is 11 residues long. V lost 6 bases and J 9 bases, leaving 6 bases between the germline ends. CDR1 and CDR2 from the germline V gene are MNHEY and SVGAGI.